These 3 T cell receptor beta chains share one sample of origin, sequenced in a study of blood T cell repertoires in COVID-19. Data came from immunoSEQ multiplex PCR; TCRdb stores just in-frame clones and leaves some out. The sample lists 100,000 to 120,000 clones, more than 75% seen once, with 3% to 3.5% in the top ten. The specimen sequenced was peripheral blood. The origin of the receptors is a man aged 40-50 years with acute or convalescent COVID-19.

CDR3 nucleotides: TGTGCCACCAGTTCCGGCAGGGGGCTTACAGATACGCAGTATTTT. Amino acid sequence: CATSSGRGLTDTQYF. The chain uses TRBV24-1 and TRBJ2-3, with 8 bases lining up with TRBD1. Trimming removed 6 bases from V and 3 bases from J; junction bases left unmatched: 7. The germline gives CDR1 KGHDR, CDR2 SFDVKD. The CDR3 loop spans 15 amino acids.

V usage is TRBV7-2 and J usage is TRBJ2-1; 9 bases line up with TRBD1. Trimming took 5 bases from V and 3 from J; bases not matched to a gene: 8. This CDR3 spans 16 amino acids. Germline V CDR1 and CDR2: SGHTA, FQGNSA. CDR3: CASSETGTGRYNEQFF. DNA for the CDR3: TGTGCCAGCAGCGAAACCGGGACAGGGCGCTACAATGAGCAGTTCTTC.

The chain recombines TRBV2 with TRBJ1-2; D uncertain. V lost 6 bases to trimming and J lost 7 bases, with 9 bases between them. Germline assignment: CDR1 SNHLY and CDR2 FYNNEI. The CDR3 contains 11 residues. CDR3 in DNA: TGTGCCAGCAGGCTAGAGGGTGGCTACACCTTC. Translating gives CASRLEGGYTF. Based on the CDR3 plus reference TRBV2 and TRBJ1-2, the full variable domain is EPEVTQTPSHQVTQMGQEVILRCVPISNHLYFYWYRQILGQKVEFLVSFYNNEISEKSEIFDDQFSVERPDGSNFTLKIRSTKLEDSAMYFCASRLEGGYTFGSGTRLTVV.